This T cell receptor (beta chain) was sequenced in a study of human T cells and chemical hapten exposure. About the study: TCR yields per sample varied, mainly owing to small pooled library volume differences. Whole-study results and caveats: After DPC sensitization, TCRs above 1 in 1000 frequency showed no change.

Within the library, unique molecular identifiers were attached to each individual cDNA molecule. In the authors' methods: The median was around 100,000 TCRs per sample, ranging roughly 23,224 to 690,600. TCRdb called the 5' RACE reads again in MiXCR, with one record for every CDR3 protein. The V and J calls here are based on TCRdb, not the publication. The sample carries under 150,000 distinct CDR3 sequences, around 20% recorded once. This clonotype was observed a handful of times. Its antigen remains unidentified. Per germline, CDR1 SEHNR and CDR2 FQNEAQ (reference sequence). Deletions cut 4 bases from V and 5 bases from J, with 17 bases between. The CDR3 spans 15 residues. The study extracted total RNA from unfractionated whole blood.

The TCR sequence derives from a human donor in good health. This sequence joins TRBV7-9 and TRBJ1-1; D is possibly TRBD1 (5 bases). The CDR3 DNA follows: TGTGCCAGCAGCTACCCCGGCGAGGGGAGGACTGAAGCTTTCTTT. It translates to CASSYPGEGRTEAFF.